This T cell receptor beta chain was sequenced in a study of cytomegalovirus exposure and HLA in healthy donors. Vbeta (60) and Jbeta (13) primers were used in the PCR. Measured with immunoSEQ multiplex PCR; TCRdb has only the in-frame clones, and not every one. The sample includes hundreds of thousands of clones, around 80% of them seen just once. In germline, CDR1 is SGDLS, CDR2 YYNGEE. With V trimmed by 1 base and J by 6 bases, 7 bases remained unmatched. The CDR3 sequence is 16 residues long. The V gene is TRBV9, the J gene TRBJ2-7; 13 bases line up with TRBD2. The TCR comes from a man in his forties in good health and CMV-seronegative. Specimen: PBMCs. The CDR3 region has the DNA TGTGCCAGCAGCGTACGGACTAGCGGGAGAGGTGTCGAGCAGTACTTC. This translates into CASSVRTSGRGVEQYF. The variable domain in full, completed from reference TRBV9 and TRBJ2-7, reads DSGVTQTPKHLITATGQRVTLRCSPRSGDLSVYWYQQSLDQGLQFLIQYYNGEERAKGNILERFSAQQFPDLHSELNLSSLELGDSALYFCASSVRTSGRGVEQYFGPGTRLTVT.